This T cell receptor beta chain was observed in a study of T cell repertoires in cytomegalovirus infection. Study background: Through public TCR beta signatures, both CMV infection and matching HLA type were indicated. General study points: Dominating the ex vivo response were HLA-C-restricted CMV-specific TCR beta clonotypes. Summed frequency of shared TCR beta families picked out CMV carriers who also had the relevant HLA.

This clonotype was counted between two and nine times. What it binds is not known. CDR3 length equals 13 residues. The V end was cut by 4 bases, the J end by 0 bases, with 6 bases between. The germline CDR1 and CDR2 sequences are MNHNY and SVGAGI (reference sequence). TCRdb redid the calling of the reads with MiXCR, one entry per CDR3 protein. The data hold 300,000 to 400,000 distinct CDR3 sequences, with roughly 20% observed a single time. The V and J genes are TRBV6-6 and TRBJ2-5; possible D gene TRBD1, 5 bases. This clonotype originated in a human donor in good health (CMV status not recorded). Some clones in this sample may be carry-over from other donors' samples. Specimen: PBMCs. The CDR3 reads CASSSGYQETQYF. CDR3 nucleotide sequence: TGTGCCAGCAGTTCAGGGTACCAAGAGACCCAGTACTTC.